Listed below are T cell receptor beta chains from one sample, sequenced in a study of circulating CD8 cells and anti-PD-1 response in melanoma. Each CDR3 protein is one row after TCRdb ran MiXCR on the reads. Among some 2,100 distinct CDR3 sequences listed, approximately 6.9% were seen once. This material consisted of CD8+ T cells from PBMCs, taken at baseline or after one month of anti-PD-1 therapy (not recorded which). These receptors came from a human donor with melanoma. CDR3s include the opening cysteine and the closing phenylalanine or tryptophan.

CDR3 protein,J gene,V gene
CASSYPTGEQYF,TRBJ2-7,TRBV6-5
CASSLSGDRGRGADTQYF,TRBJ2-3,TRBV27
CASSFGGGRETQYF,TRBJ2-5,TRBV5-4
CSVEKGREAFF,TRBJ1-1,TRBV29-1
CASTGTGGNSPLHF,TRBJ1-6,TRBV9
CASSFRQEGYEQYF,TRBJ2-7,TRBV27
CASSLWGAHEQYF,TRBJ2-7,TRBV5-4
CASTRTGANYGYTF,TRBJ1-2,TRBV27
CASSILRGGRYEQYF,TRBJ2-7,TRBV13
CASSSGRSVNQPQHF,TRBJ1-5,TRBV28
CASSLGQNSEQYF,TRBJ2-7,TRBV13
CASSLDLLAGGEETQYF,TRBJ2-5,TRBV7-2
CASAACGTGVCNEQFF,TRBJ2-1,TRBV12-5
CASSSSGNNEQFF,TRBJ2-1,TRBV27
CASTNRGEHNEQFF,TRBJ2-1,TRBV19
CSVDAGINEQFF,TRBJ2-1,TRBV29-1
CASSFPARGHEQYF,TRBJ2-7,TRBV28
CASSLSGSGELFF,TRBJ2-2,TRBV28
CASIIQGSNTEAFF,TRBJ1-1,TRBV19
CASSRDWWTGELFF,TRBJ2-2,TRBV28
CASSQDESTGITDTQYF,TRBJ2-3,TRBV4-2
CASSYGLYTGELFF,TRBJ2-2,TRBV6-5
CSVEGGQSYEQYF,TRBJ2-7,TRBV29-1
CASVAAGTYEQYF,TRBJ2-7,TRBV2
CSVEGRGETQYF,TRBJ2-5,TRBV29-1
CASSHGGREYNIQYF,TRBJ2-4,TRBV7-9
CASSPSELGTDTQYF,TRBJ2-3,TRBV2
CASSLMTGNQPQHF,TRBJ1-5,TRBV5-4
CASAGGYSNQPQHF,TRBJ1-5,TRBV2
CASSPPGITYEQYF,TRBJ2-7,TRBV18
CASRLTPGTSGSPFTSYNEQFF,TRBJ2-1,TRBV28
CASSRPGREYGGELFF,TRBJ2-2,TRBV28
CASTLRPGELFF,TRBJ2-2,TRBV19
CASRGQYNEQFF,TRBJ2-1,TRBV2
CSVEGGHEQFF,TRBJ2-1,TRBV29-1
CASSPRQGGETQYF,TRBJ2-5,TRBV28